A selection of T cell receptor beta chains follows, all from one sample in a study of early T cells in non-severe SARS-CoV-2 infection. TCRdb re-derived calls from the 5' RACE reads in MiXCR, one entry per CDR3 protein. The table lists roughly 52,000 distinct CDR3 sequences, around 6.5% of them singletons. The source material was whole blood, sampled at baseline. These receptor sequences come from an adult who was a healthcare worker with PCR-confirmed SARS-CoV-2 infection or an uninfected control (not recorded which). The CDR3 runs from the conserved cysteine through the conserved F or W. A D gene is named only where the DNA matches it firmly. Clone sizes are given selectively: once, few, many, or a class where the clone is expanded.

many NA TRBJ2-3 TRBV20-1 CTTRGARTDTQYF TGCACCACGAGGGGGGCACGCACGGATACGCAGTATTTT
NA TRBD2 TRBJ2-1 TRBV6-5 CASSRSGGYNEQFF TGTGCCAGCAGTCGGAGCGGGGGATACAATGAGCAGTTCTTC
many NA TRBJ1-5 TRBV6-1 CASSESGTFLIQPQHF TGTGCCAGCAGTGAATCGGGGACATTCCTTATTCAGCCCCAGCATTTT
NA NA TRBJ1-1 TRBV12-5 CASAPWKSGNTEAFF TGTGCTAGTGCCCCTTGGAAGTCAGGAAACACTGAAGCTTTCTTT
few NA TRBJ1-4 TRBV11-2 CASSSRRDRRMMFF TGTGCCAGCAGCTCCAGAAGGGATCGGAGGATGATGTTTTTT
many NA TRBJ2-1 TRBV7-6 CASSEGVRNEQFF TGTGCCAGCAGTGAGGGGGTAAGGAATGAGCAGTTCTTC
NA TRBD2 TRBJ2-2 TRBV6-2/TRBV6-3 CASSLASGTGELFF TGTGCCAGCAGTTTGGCTAGCGGGACCGGGGAGCTGTTTTTT
many NA TRBJ2-7 TRBV7-9 CASSQGGARSSYEQYF TGTGCCAGCAGCCAAGGAGGTGCCAGGAGCTCCTACGAGCAGTACTTC
many TRBD2 TRBJ2-7 TRBV6-5 CASTQGLAGGVYEQYF TGTGCCAGCACCCAGGGGTTAGCGGGGGGGGTATACGAGCAGTACTTC
NA NA TRBJ2-4 TRBV4-1 CASSQGLLGRNKNIQYF TGCGCCAGCAGCCAAGGACTCTTGGGGCGGAATAAAAACATTCAGTACTTC
NA NA TRBJ1-5 TRBV19 CASSIVRQYQPQHF TGTGCCAGTAGTATAGTTAGGCAGTATCAGCCCCAGCATTTT